The sequence of this T cell receptor beta chain was determined in a study of control samples from healthy donors and cancer patients. As regards this clone: This same CDR3 is encoded by further DNA sequences in the sample.

The assay was immunoSEQ multiplex PCR, and TCRdb's table has in-frame clones only and misses some. In the table there are 130,000 or so clones, roughly 84% of which are singletons. The CDR3 is 11 residues long. The germline V gene has CDR1 SQVTM and CDR2 ANQGSEA. The V end lost 1 base, the J end lost 1 base, and 2 bases lay between the germline ends. The rearrangement uses TRBV29-1 and TRBJ2-7; D uncertain. The receptor comes from a man aged 45-65 years in good health. The sequencing input was blood. In nucleotides, the CDR3 is TGCAGCGTTGAAGGGTCCTACGAGCAGTACTTC. Protein product: CSVEGSYEQYF.